Listed here are 19 T cell receptor beta chains from one sample, sequenced in a study of CDR3 diversity in severe acne. TCRdb itself ran the PCR reads through MiXCR, one entry per CDR3 protein. Of about 90,000 distinct CDR3 sequences listed, around 50% are singletons. Sequenced material: blood. These receptors were collected from a male donor in good health, serving as a control.

As for this clonotype: This may be a read error: a much more frequent sequence differs by one nucleotide. The rearrangement links TRBV29-1 to TRBJ1-5; tentative D call: TRBD1 (6 bases). Trimming stripped 6 bases from V and 2 bases from J, with 14 bases between. The CDR3 consists of 14 residues. The germline V gene encodes CDR1 SQVTM and CDR2 ANQGSEA. The CDR3 region has the DNA TGCAGCGTCGGCGGACAGCATGGCAATCAGCCCCAGCATTTT. Protein: CSVGGQHGNQPQHF.

This chain links TRBV29-1 with TRBJ1-6; possibly TRBD1 for D (5 bases). Germline V gives CDR1 SQVTM, CDR2 ANQGSEA. CDR3 length: 14 amino acids. V was clipped by 7 bases and J by 8 bases, with 18 bases between them. The CDR3 spells CSARDWAIDSPLHF. The CDR3, as DNA: TGCAGCGCCCGGGACTGGGCTATTGATTCACCCCTCCACTTT.

To note about this clonotype: The junction differs from germline at one of its ends, possibly a read error. The chain employs TRBV28 and TRBJ1-4; D unclear. CDR3 length equals 11 residues. Germline assignment: CDR1 MDHEN and CDR2 SYDVKM. CDR3 sequence: CASSPSEKLSF. Written as DNA, the CDR3 is TGTGCCAGCAGTCCCAGCGAAAAACTGTCTTTT.

This clonotype was seen only a few times. CDR3 DNA: TGCGCCAGCAGCTTGCACTCGAAAGAGACCCAGTACTTC. This encodes CASSLHSKETQYF. The rearrangement uses TRBV5-1 and TRBJ2-5; D gene ambiguous. The V end lost 1 base, the J end lost 3 bases, and 7 bases lay between the germline ends. CDR3 length equals 13 residues. CDR1 and CDR2 from the germline V gene are SGHRS and YFSETQ.

This chain connects TRBV7-9 to TRBJ1-6; TRBD1 agrees at 7 bases. The CDR3 has 15 residues. V lost 8 bases to trimming and J lost 4 bases; unmatched junction nucleotides: 8. Germline lookup yields CDR1 SEHNR and CDR2 FQNEAQ (reference sequence). CDR3 nucleotides: TGTGCCAGCCGAGCCGGGACAGATTATAATTCACCCCTCCACTTT. This sequence encodes CASRAGTDYNSPLHF.

This clonotype occurred many times. The chain has TRBV12-3 or TRBV12-4 and TRBJ2-5; possibly TRBD2 for D (6 bases). Trimming removed 5 bases from V and 7 bases from J, with 20 bases in between. This CDR3 is built from 15 residues. CDR3 sequence reads: CASSPWTTEVGTQYF. CDR3 nucleotides: TGTGCCAGCAGTCCATGGACTACCGAGGTGGGGACCCAGTACTTC.

Details on this clonotype: A read error may produce the germline difference seen at one junction end. The chain couples TRBV10-2 to TRBJ2-7, with unresolved D. The CDR3 is 11 residues long. Germline CDR1 and CDR2: WSHSY and SAAADI. CDR3 nucleotide sequence: TGTGCCAGCAGTTTTTCCTACGAGCAGTACTTC. This encodes CASSFSYEQYF.

The chain carries TRBV20-1 and TRBJ1-3; D remains unclear. CDR1 DFQATT and CDR2 SNEGSKA come from the germline V gene (reference sequence). Between the trimmed V and J ends, which lost 6 bases and 4 bases, there was a span of 10 bases. This CDR3 has 12 amino acids. In DNA, the CDR3 is TGCAGTGCGAGTGGACGGGGAAACACCATATATTTT. It encodes CSASGRGNTIYF.

The sample holds many counts of this clonotype. The genes are TRBV20-1 and TRBJ2-1; 11 bases are shared with TRBD2. Per the germline V gene, CDR1 is DFQATT and CDR2 is SNEGSKA (reference sequence). The CDR3 sequence is 16 residues long. Losses at the gene ends were 3 bases for V and 4 bases for J; bases not matched to a gene: 8. Written as DNA, the CDR3 is TGCAGTGCTAGCCCCGGACTAGCGGGCCTATACAATGAGCAGTTCTTC. This codes for CSASPGLAGLYNEQFF.

The chain recombines TRBV27 with TRBJ2-3; TRBD1 might be the D (6 bases). Looked up from germline, CDR1 is MNHEY and CDR2 is SMNVEV (reference sequence). V was pared by 1 base and J by 2 bases, with 10 bases between. The CDR3 sequence is 15 residues long. The CDR3 region is CASSLLSGATDTQYF. DNA of the CDR3: TGTGCCAGCAGTTTATTGTCAGGGGCCACAGATACGCAGTATTTT.

This clonotype was seen at least ten times. V gene TRBV6-4 combines with J gene TRBJ1-4; no firm D call. With 3 bases removed from V and 5 bases from J, the gap between germline ends came to 7 bases. The CDR3 covers 13 residues. Germline V gives CDR1 MRHNA, CDR2 SNTAGT. CDR3 region: CASSELVNEKLFF. Here the CDR3 DNA reads TGTGCCAGCAGTGAATTGGTAAATGAAAAACTGTTTTTT.

V is TRBV10-2 and J is TRBJ1-1; D might be TRBD1 (5 bases). Germline CDR1 WSHSY, CDR2 SAAADI. Trimming took off 5 bases at V and 1 base at J, with 14 bases between the two ends. The CDR3 is 15 residues long. The CDR3 nucleotides are TGCGCCAGCAGTTCAAACCAGGGCCCGAACACTGAAGCTTTCTTT. This sequence encodes CASSSNQGPNTEAFF.

CDR3 in amino acids: CSAGAGRGEKLFF. The CDR3 DNA reads as TGCAGCGCCGGCGCGGGCCGAGGGGAAAAACTGTTTTTT. The chain couples TRBV29-1 to TRBJ1-4; no firm D call. CDR3 length: 13 residues. V was shortened by 7 bases and J by 8 bases, with 17 bases between the two germline ends. Germline CDR1 and CDR2: SQVTM and ANQGSEA.

V usage is TRBV15 and J usage is TRBJ2-2; perhaps D is TRBD1 or TRBD2 (5 bases each). Germline V gives CDR1 LNHNV, CDR2 YYDKDF (reference sequence). Trimming removed 7 bases at V and 1 base at J, with 16 bases between. This CDR3 has 16 residues. The CDR3 sequence is CATNWVGEKNTGELFF. The DNA for the CDR3 is TGTGCCACCAACTGGGTGGGGGAGAAGAACACCGGGGAGCTGTTTTTT.

This clonotype was picked up many times. The V and J genes are TRBV6-4 and TRBJ2-2; D call uncertain. V lost 3 bases and J 0 bases, leaving 8 bases between the germline ends. CDR1 is MRHNA, CDR2 SNTAGT, per germline. The CDR3 loop spans 15 amino acids. CDR3 nucleotides: TGTGCCAGCAGTGAGAGGCCGACGAACACCGGGGAGCTGTTTTTT. Its protein is CASSERPTNTGELFF.

This clonotype was counted between two and nine times. This rearrangement joins TRBV20-1 to TRBJ1-1, with D unclear. CDR3 length: 15 amino acids. The germline V gene encodes CDR1 DFQATT and CDR2 SNEGSKA (reference sequence). Between the trimmed V and J ends, which lost 0 bases and 0 bases, there was a span of 11 bases. The DNA of the CDR3 is TGCAGTGCTAGAGATATCGAGGGCCTGAACACTGAAGCTTTCTTT. As protein: CSARDIEGLNTEAFF.

The V call is TRBV19, the J call TRBJ1-4, with a weak D call TRBD1 (5 bases). With 11 bases removed from V and 0 bases from J, the gap between germline ends came to 22 bases. Looked up from germline, CDR1 is LNHDA and CDR2 is SQIVND (reference sequence). The CDR3 has 17 residues. The CDR3 region is CAWSTGGDQATNEKLFF. CDR3 coding DNA: TGTGCCTGGAGTACAGGAGGGGACCAAGCAACTAATGAAAAACTGTTTTTT.

The table lists this clonotype with many counts. This rearrangement joins TRBV7-8 to TRBJ1-1; D is unclear. V was shortened by 4 bases and J by 10 bases, with 16 bases between the two germline ends. From germline, CDR1 is SGHVS and CDR2 FQNEAQ. The CDR3 runs to 13 residues. CDR3 sequence: CASSSGPQVVAFF. In nucleotides, the CDR3 is TGTGCCAGCAGCTCCGGGCCTCAGGTAGTAGCTTTCTTT.

This clonotype has ten or more counts. This chain links TRBV4-1 with TRBJ2-3, with 9 bases lining up with TRBD2. This CDR3 is built from 16 residues. Germline loops: CDR1 MGHRA, CDR2 YSYEKL. V dropped 5 bases and J dropped 3; count of bases not matched to a gene: 9. The CDR3 is CASSFAGGPITDTQYF. In DNA, the CDR3 is TGCGCCAGCAGCTTCGCGGGGGGGCCGATTACAGATACGCAGTATTTT.